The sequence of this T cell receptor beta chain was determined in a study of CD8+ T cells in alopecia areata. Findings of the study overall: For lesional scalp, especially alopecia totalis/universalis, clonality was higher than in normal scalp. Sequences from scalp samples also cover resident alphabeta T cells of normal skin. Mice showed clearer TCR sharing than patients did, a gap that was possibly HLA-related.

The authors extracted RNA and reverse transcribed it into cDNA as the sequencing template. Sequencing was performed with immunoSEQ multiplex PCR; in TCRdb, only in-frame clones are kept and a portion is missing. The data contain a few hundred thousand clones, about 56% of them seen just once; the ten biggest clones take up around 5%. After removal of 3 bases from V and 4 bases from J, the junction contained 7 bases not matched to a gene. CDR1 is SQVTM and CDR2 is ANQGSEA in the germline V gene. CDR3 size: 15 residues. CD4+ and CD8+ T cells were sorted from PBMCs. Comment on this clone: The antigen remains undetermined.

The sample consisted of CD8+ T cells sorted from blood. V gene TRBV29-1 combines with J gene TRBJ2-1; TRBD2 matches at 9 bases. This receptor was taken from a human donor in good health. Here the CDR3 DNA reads TGCAGCGTTGATGGCCTAGCGGGGACATACAATGAGCAGTTCTTC. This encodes CSVDGLAGTYNEQFF.